Below, 6 T cell receptor beta chains from the same sample are listed, as sequenced in a study of T cell repertoires in cytomegalovirus infection. One entry per CDR3 protein results from TCRdb running MiXCR on the reads. The sample contains 560,000 or so distinct CDR3 sequences, approximately 15% of which appear only once. Sequencing was carried out using CD8+ T cells from PBMCs. Every receptor here comes from a human donor in good health (CMV status not recorded). Some clones in this sample may be carry-over from other donors' samples.

This clonotype showed up many times. J is TRBJ1-5 and V is TRBV6-6; D is undetermined. Between the trimmed V and J ends, which lost 7 bases and 6 bases, there was a span of 22 bases. Germline assignment: CDR1 MNHNY and CDR2 SVGAGI (reference sequence). This CDR3 has 16 residues. The CDR3 nucleotides are TGTGCCAGCAAGCCCGAGGGCAGTGATTTCACTCAGCCCCAGCATTTT. Translation gives CASKPEGSDFTQPQHF.

In its sample, this clonotype was seen many times. The CDR3 nucleotides read TGTGCCAGCAGCCAAGAATGGGCCGCCGCTGAAGCTTTCTTT. Its protein is CASSQEWAAAEAFF. The chain couples TRBV14 to TRBJ1-1; D gene ambiguous. V was trimmed by 0 bases and J by 6 bases, leaving 11 bases between them. Germline-derived CDR1 and CDR2 are SGHDN and FVKESK. There are 14 residues in the CDR3.

This clonotype was seen ten or more times. The J gene is TRBJ2-3, the V gene TRBV28; weak D call: TRBD1 (5 bases). The CDR3 is made up of 16 amino acids. Germline V gene sequence: CDR1 MDHEN, CDR2 SYDVKM. Deletions cut 6 bases from V and 4 bases from J, with 20 bases between. The CDR3 DNA is TGTGCCAGCAGGCACAACAGGATGGATGTCCCAGATACGCAGTATTTT. This sequence encodes CASRHNRMDVPDTQYF.

This clonotype was seen only a few times. The chain links TRBV7-9 to TRBJ1-2; D remains ambiguous. CDR1 and CDR2 (germline): SEHNR, FQNEAQ (reference sequence). CDR3 length: 12 amino acids. V was cut by 2 bases and J by 6 bases, with 7 bases left in between. CDR3 in amino acids: CASSLQADGYTF. DNA of the CDR3: TGTGCCAGCAGCTTACAAGCGGATGGCTACACCTTC.

This clonotype was seen at least ten times. The genes are TRBV12-3 or TRBV12-4 and TRBJ1-5; D is unclear. The length of the CDR3 is 13 residues. V shed 5 bases and J shed 9 bases, with 14 bases lying between them. CDR3 nucleotide sequence: TGTGCCAGCAGTGTGAGTCCACGGGGGCCCCAGCATTTT. Translation: CASSVSPRGPQHF.

This clonotype was observed a few times. The rearrangement uses TRBV19 and TRBJ1-1; D remains unclear. The CDR3 consists of 13 residues. The germline V gene has CDR1 LNHDA and CDR2 SQIVND (reference sequence). Trimming took off 6 bases at V and 1 base at J, with 9 bases between the two ends. CDR3 sequence reads: CASSWGANTEAFF. The CDR3 nucleotides read TGTGCCAGTAGCTGGGGTGCGAACACTGAAGCTTTCTTT. The entire variable domain, with the rest obtained from reference TRBV19 and TRBJ1-1, is as follows: DGGITQSPKYLFRKEGQNVTLSCEQNLNHDAMYWYRQDPGQGLRLIYYSQIVNDFQKGDIAEGYSVSREKKESFPLTVTSAQKNPTAFYLCASSWGANTEAFFGQGTRLTVV.